The sequence of this TCR beta chain was determined in a study of identical twins. Germline V gives CDR1 SGHRS, CDR2 YFSETQ. The CDR3 extends over 15 amino acids. The ends were cut back, 0 bases at V and 5 bases at J, with 14 bases in the middle. With template switching, a universal primer site was added, and the cDNA carried unique molecular identifiers. TCRdb used MiXCR to reprocess the 5' RACE reads, holding one entry per CDR3 protein. This table has approximately 700,000 distinct CDR3 sequences, about 20% appearing once. The sample holds a few counts of this clonotype. In addition, the sample was reused for a study of T cells expressing NK-cell markers. This second study notes: The study sequenced eight donors, seven HCMV-seropositive and one seronegative.

The specimen was PBMCs. The rearrangement links TRBV5-1 to TRBJ2-5; D is unclear. This receptor was identified in a woman aged 18-29 years in good health. The CDR3 sequence: CASSLVPGEVETQYF. CDR3 DNA: TGCGCCAGCAGCTTGGTGCCAGGTGAAGTGGAGACCCAGTACTTC.